This T cell receptor beta chain appears in the sequencing data of a study of T cells in localized non-small cell lung cancer. Study observations and caveats: Adjacent uninvolved lung had the highest clonality, suggesting focused antigen responses. Researchers found a median approximately 55 of the top 100 tumor clones in adjacent lung.

The ends lost 3 bases at V and 6 bases at J; junction bases unmatched: 11. CDR1 and CDR2 from the germline V gene are LNHDA and SQIVND (reference sequence). The CDR3 is 17 amino acids. Here immunoSEQ multiplex PCR was the method, and the copy in TCRdb shows in-frame clones only, minus some. This sample carries roughly 1,700 clones, over 15% of them seen once, and the ten largest clones take more than 14%. By sample fraction, this clone is large. Its antigen is not known. The source is a man between 40 and 75 years old with stage II squamous cell lung carcinoma. The sequenced sample was normal lung tissue next to the tumor, obtained before any cancer treatment. The genes are TRBV19 and TRBJ2-2; 9 bases line up with TRBD1. The CDR3 loop is CASSIPGTGLVAGELFF. CDR3 DNA sequence: TGTGCCAGTAGTATCCCGGGGACAGGGTTAGTTGCCGGGGAGCTGTTTTTT.